This TCR beta chain is drawn from a study of CD8+ T cells in alopecia areata (dated by TCRdb to 2016 to 2018). Looking at the study overall: The treated patients, all with moderate-to-severe alopecia areata, were enrolled in an open-label pilot trial of oral tofacitinib given at 5 to 10 mg twice daily. On the human side, TCRbeta sequencing was run on scalp tissue and on sorted CD4+ and CD8+ peripheral blood T cells from healthy controls and from alopecia areata patients with either patchy or totalis/universalis disease. Tofacitinib was given for 6 to 18 months, followed by 6 months of follow-up off drug to assess delayed response and recurrence. Biopsies were taken from tofacitinib-treated patients at baseline and again at 4 and 24 weeks into treatment, and several of those patients also had a later scalp biopsy. RNA was obtained with the PAXgene miRNA kit for fixed scalp, the miRNeasy kit for PBMCs, and the RNeasy kit for mouse skin. The SALT score, which quantifies the percentage of affected scalp surface area, was used to measure disease severity in treated patients. The study used high-throughput TCRbeta sequencing to examine T cell clonal expansion in alopecia areata, in both the C3H/HeJ mouse model and human patients. immunoSEQ multiplex PCR using 35 Vbeta forward primers and 13 Jbeta reverse primers was used to amplify TCRbeta CDR3 regions. Scalp clonality was compared across normal scalp (n=4), patchy alopecia areata scalp (n=8), and alopecia totalis/universalis scalp (n=8). Results and caveats for the whole study, not just this receptor: Many expanded lesional clones were found to persist in scalp and blood during tofacitinib treatment, and relapse after treatment cessation may be partly explained by this persistence. Resident alphabeta T cells in normal human skin are also sequenced, complicating scalp TCR repertoire analysis, unlike mouse skin dominated by gammadelta T cells. Shared TCR sequences between patients were less evident than in mice, which may be partly attributable to HLA diversity in the patient population. Lesional scalp, especially in alopecia totalis/universalis, showed higher clonality and more expanded CD8+ clones than normal scalp, suggesting antigenic drive. Because the treated cohort was small and had just a single nonresponder, larger studies are needed to establish links between baseline CD8+ expansion and response. With tofacitinib, both scalp clonality and the number of expanded CD8+ clones among the top 100 scalp clones went down significantly.

The treatment or condition tag for this specimen amounts to: oral pan-JAK inhibitor, 5-10 mg twice daily. Lesional scalp punch biopsies and peripheral blood were collected from alopecia areata patients. PBMCs were isolated by density centrifugation and stained for CD3, CD4 and CD8, and CD4+ and CD8+ T cells were sorted on a FACSAria. A remark on this clone: Its recognized antigen is unknown. Base qualities are missing; no much larger clone stands one base away.

Library preparation employed the immunoSEQ multiplex PCR assay. RNA was extracted from all samples and reverse transcribed into cDNA as template for TCR sequencing. SuperScript III was used to make first-strand cDNA, primed with a 2:1 mix of oligo-dT and random hexamers. A synthetic immune receptor repertoire was used to assess amplification bias, and residual bias was removed computationally. Turning to the authors' computational methods: After raw reads were preprocessed to remove errors, the CDR3 was defined following IMGT conventions as running from the conserved cysteine to phenylalanine. To get clonality, Shannon entropy was normalized by log2 of the number of productive unique TCRs and the result was subtracted from 1. Whether each scalp clone was CD4 or CD8 was inferred by checking scalp TCRbeta sequences against the CD4 and CD8 repertoires from sorted blood. TCRdb obtained this table from immuneACCESS and retained in-frame rearrangements with V and J assigned. These tables miss some clones; where compared with another copy, unresolved V genes account for less than half of the shortfall, and the remainder is unexplained. The DNA gave D and trimming, while V, J and clone size come from that table. Counted in this sample were 160,000 or so clones; 58% of them appeared once. About a sixth of the sample rests with the top ten.

The material sequenced was CD4+ T cells sorted from blood, taken between weeks 55 and 65, from a patient treated with tofacitinib. The receptor was isolated from a human donor with alopecia areata.

The bases read TGTGCCAGCAGCACAAGGGCGGAGCAGTACTTC. The resulting protein is CASSTRAEQYF. Recombination joined TRBV7-8 with TRBJ2-7, with no D gene named confidently. Via the germline V gene, CDR1 is SGHVS and CDR2 FQNEAQ. V is pared back by 5 bases and J by 7 bases, with 9 bases lying between the germline termini. The CDR3 measures 11 amino acids from cysteine to phenylalanine. Only the CDR3 DNA stays, 33 bases, in frame from base 1.